The 30 T cell receptor beta chains presented below share a single source sample, sequenced in a study of regulatory T cells in long-lasting Graves disease. Sample time point: persistent/refractory GD, antithyroid drugs over 5 years with positive TRAb. PBMC RNA served as the TCR library source. Arm-PCR of CDR3 regions with iRepertoire HTBI primers generated TCR beta libraries. TCRdb fed the multiplex PCR reads into MiXCR, producing one record per CDR3 protein. This table holds 300,000 to 350,000 distinct CDR3 sequences, roughly 21% found once. The sequencing used peripheral blood mononuclear cells (PBMCs), collected when the disease was refractory, from a patient treated with antithyroid drugs. These receptors all come from a female donor with Graves disease.

This clonotype has just a few counts. The chain recombines TRBV3-1 with TRBJ2-1; 10 nucleotides match TRBD2. This CDR3 comprises 16 residues. Germline CDR1 and CDR2: LGHDT and YNNKEL (reference sequence). J lost 9 bases, V lost 1 base, and 9 bases had no gene match. The DNA for the CDR3 is TGTGCCAGCAGCCAAGCTAGCGGGAGACTGGGGGGTGAGCAGTTCTTC. Translating gives CASSQASGRLGGEQFF.

The chain employs TRBV9 and TRBJ2-6, with D tentatively TRBD1 (6 bases). Looked up from germline, CDR1 is SGDLS and CDR2 is YYNGEE. This CDR3 region has 15 residues. With 4 bases removed from V and 4 bases from J, the gap between germline ends came to 12 bases. CDR3 loop: CASSLRGNGANVLTF. CDR3 bases: TGTGCCAGCAGCCTCAGGGGTAACGGGGCCAACGTCCTGACTTTC. The full variable domain, with the rest looked up from reference TRBV9 and TRBJ2-6, is DSGVTQTPKHLITATGQRVTLRCSPRSGDLSVYWYQQSLDQGLQFLIQYYNGEERAKGNILERFSAQQFPDLHSELNLSSLELGDSALYFCASSLRGNGANVLTFGAGSRLTVL.

This clonotype has at least ten counts. The CDR3 loop is CASTERAGVTEAFF. CDR3 sequence (DNA): TGCGCCAGCACGGAACGGGCAGGGGTCACTGAAGCTTTCTTT. The chain recombines TRBV5-1 with TRBJ1-1; TRBD1 is a possible D gene (6 bases). V gave up 6 bases and J gave up 4 bases, with 16 bases separating them. The CDR3 extends over 14 amino acids. The germline V gene encodes CDR1 SGHRS and CDR2 YFSETQ.

This clonotype came up many times. V is TRBV20-1 and J is TRBJ2-5; TRBD1 is a possible D gene (6 bases). This CDR3 has 14 amino acids. The ends were cut back, 6 bases at V and 2 bases at J, with 16 bases in the middle. The V gene's germline CDR1 is DFQATT and CDR2 SNEGSKA (reference sequence). The CDR3 protein is CSAETGTHQETQYF. DNA of the CDR3: TGCAGTGCGGAGACCGGGACACATCAAGAGACCCAGTACTTC.

This clonotype occurred many times. The chain couples TRBV7-9 to TRBJ1-1; D not certain. This CDR3 has 14 residues. V was shortened by 4 bases and J by 0 bases, with 9 bases between the two germline ends. Per the germline V gene, CDR1 is SEHNR and CDR2 is FQNEAQ (reference sequence). This CDR3 is CASSSQGMNTEAFF. In DNA form, the CDR3 reads TGTGCCAGCAGCTCACAAGGGATGAACACTGAAGCTTTCTTT.

Only a few counts were recorded for this clonotype. This chain connects TRBV6-1 to TRBJ1-1; 7 bases map to TRBD1. The junction had 5 bases not matched to a gene; V was cut back by 5 bases and J by 5 bases. Germline assignment: CDR1 MNHNS and CDR2 SASEGT. The CDR3 is 13 amino acids. The CDR3 DNA sequence: TGTGCCAGCAGTATGACAGGGCGGACTGAAGCTTTCTTT. This sequence encodes CASSMTGRTEAFF.

The sample holds many counts of this clonotype. CDR3: CASVLGGARDEQFF. The DNA for the CDR3 is TGTGCCAGTGTACTGGGGGGGGCTCGGGATGAGCAGTTCTTC. V is TRBV2 and J is TRBJ2-1, with a possible D match to TRBD2 (7 bases). CDR3 length: 14 amino acids. The V and J ends lost 9 bases and 8 bases respectively, with 20 bases between them. Looked up from germline, CDR1 is SNHLY and CDR2 is FYNNEI.

The rearrangement joins TRBV28 to TRBJ2-1, with 9 bases fitting TRBD2. This CDR3 comprises 15 residues. CDR1 and CDR2 from the germline V gene are MDHEN and SYDVKM. J was trimmed by 4 bases and V by 7 bases; bases with no gene match: 8. DNA of the CDR3: TGTGCCAGCACCGGACCGGGACTAGCTTACAATGAGCAGTTCTTC. Translated: CASTGPGLAYNEQFF.

This clonotype was seen a few times. The genes are TRBV15 and TRBJ2-7; maybe TRBD1 (5 bases). Per the germline V gene, CDR1 is LNHNV and CDR2 is YYDKDF (reference sequence). Deletions cut 1 base from V and 3 bases from J, with 16 bases between. The CDR3 has 16 residues. The CDR3 protein is CATSRGPPGRDYEQYF. The CDR3 coding sequence is TGTGCCACCAGCAGAGGTCCCCCCGGCAGGGACTACGAGCAGTACTTC.

This clonotype was counted ten times or more. The chain links TRBV11-2 to TRBJ1-4, with a possible D match to TRBD1 (6 bases). This CDR3 has 13 amino acids. Germline loops: CDR1 SGHAT, CDR2 FQNNGV. The V end lost 6 bases, the J end lost 8 bases, and 13 bases lay between the germline ends. This CDR3 is CASRPIGGEKLFF. The CDR3 DNA reads TGTGCCAGCAGACCGATCGGGGGCGAAAAACTGTTTTTT.

The chain recombines TRBV5-1 with TRBJ2-1, with TRBD1 identical over 7 bases. The germline V gene has CDR1 SGHRS and CDR2 YFSETQ. The CDR3 runs to 17 residues. Trimming took 6 bases from V and 3 from J; bases not matched to a gene: 15. CDR3 residues: CASTRSVLRDSYNEQFF. The CDR3 region has the DNA TGCGCCAGCACGCGAAGCGTGCTCCGGGACAGCTACAATGAGCAGTTCTTC.

The gene calls are TRBV9 and TRBJ2-2; weak D call: TRBD1 (5 bases). The CDR3 has 15 residues. Germline CDR1 reads SGDLS; CDR2 reads YYNGEE. Deletions cut 4 bases from V and 5 bases from J, with 15 bases between. The CDR3 DNA reads TGTGCCAGCAGCCCGCGTGGGGCCGTGACCGGGGAGCTGTTTTTT. Its protein is CASSPRGAVTGELFF.

Of note for this clonotype: A far larger clone is a single base away, which makes a read error likely. This rearrangement joins TRBV10-3 to TRBJ1-5; TRBD1 agrees at 7 bases. The CDR3 has 15 residues. The V segment lost 3 bases and the J segment 7 bases; nucleotides outside the gene matches: 9. From germline, CDR1 is ENHRY and CDR2 SYGVKD. This CDR3 is CAISEGTGDPQPQHF. In DNA, the CDR3 is TGTGCCATCAGTGAAGGAACAGGGGATCCCCAGCCCCAGCATTTT.

The V and J genes are TRBV27 and TRBJ1-5; 7 bases agree with TRBD1. J gave up 4 bases and V 5 bases, and 11 bases lay outside the gene matches. CDR1 and CDR2 (germline): MNHEY, SMNVEV (reference sequence). The CDR3 totals 16 residues. As DNA, the CDR3 is TGTGCCAGCAGTCCCAGCGCCCGGGACAGAAATCAGCCCCAGCATTTT. Protein sequence: CASSPSARDRNQPQHF.

This clonotype was seen many times. The chain employs TRBV25-1 and TRBJ1-2; D possibly corresponds to TRBD1 (5 bases). The CDR3 loop spans 15 amino acids. Trimming cost V 3 bases and J 8 bases, with 19 bases left between them. Germline V gene data show CDR1 as MGHDK and CDR2 as SYGVNS. CDR3 DNA: TGTGCCAGCAGTGATCACAGGAAACTCGTTGGAGGCTACACCTTC. Translation: CASSDHRKLVGGYTF.

The chain links TRBV3-1 to TRBJ1-5; 9 positions agree with TRBD1. Germline CDR1 LGHDT, CDR2 YNNKEL (reference sequence). V gave up 3 bases and J gave up 4 bases; unmatched junction bases: 10. This CDR3 spans 17 amino acids. The CDR3 DNA follows: TGTGCCAGCAGCCAGAAGGGACAGGGAGTGGGGAATCAGCCCCAGCATTTT. Protein: CASSQKGQGVGNQPQHF. Drawing the rest from reference TRBV3-1 and TRBJ1-5, the complete variable domain is DTAVSQTPKYLVTQMGNDKSIKCEQNLGHDTMYWYKQDSKKFLKIMFSYNNKELIINETVPNRFSPKSPDKAHLNLHINSLELGDSAVYFCASSQKGQGVGNQPQHFGDGTRLSIL.

As for this clonotype: The CDR3 carries no conserved terminal phenylalanine or tryptophan, so it likely arises from a read error. The gene calls are TRBV7-9 and TRBJ1-1; D is ambiguous. Germline V gene data show CDR1 as SEHNR and CDR2 as FQNEAQ (reference sequence). The CDR3 covers 15 residues. V dropped 0 bases and J dropped 0 bases, with 8 bases sitting between them. CDR3 sequence reads: CASSLAGQLNTEAFL. CDR3 sequence (DNA): TGTGCCAGCAGCTTAGCTGGGCAGCTGAACACTGAAGCTTTCCTT.

The gene calls are TRBV20-1 and TRBJ2-5; 8 bases agree with TRBD2. Germline V gene lookup returns CDR1 DFQATT and CDR2 SNEGSKA (reference sequence). The CDR3 length is 14 residues. The trim removed 6 bases at V and 5 bases at J, leaving 11 bases unmatched. In DNA, the CDR3 is TGCAGTGCCCGGGACGGGAGGGCCATGGAGACCCAGTACTTC. Translating it yields CSARDGRAMETQYF.

This clonotype has a count of ten or more. The chain is built from TRBV6-2 or TRBV6-3 and TRBJ1-5, with D maybe TRBD1 (6 bases). CDR3 length: 14 residues. Trimming cost V 2 bases and J 3 bases, with 8 bases left between them. CDR1 and CDR2 (germline): MNHEY, SVGEGT. The CDR3 region is CASSYDRPNQPQHF. The CDR3 DNA is TGTGCCAGCAGTTACGACAGGCCCAATCAGCCCCAGCATTTT.

This clonotype has a count of ten or more. V usage is TRBV6-5 and J usage is TRBJ1-2, with 11 nucleotides matching TRBD1. Germline-derived CDR1 and CDR2 are MNHEY and SVGAGI. The V and J ends lost 4 bases and 5 bases, in that order; junction bases with no gene match: 6. The CDR3 loop spans 15 amino acids. The CDR3 region has the DNA TGTGCCAGCAGTTCCGGGACAGGGGGTCGGTATGGCTACACCTTC. Its translation: CASSSGTGGRYGYTF.

This clonotype was seen a few times. The J gene is TRBJ1-3, the V gene TRBV9; no firm D call. Germline assignment: CDR1 SGDLS and CDR2 YYNGEE. The CDR3 covers 15 residues. V lost 0 bases and J lost 4, with 11 bases in between. The DNA of the CDR3 is TGTGCCAGCAGCGTAGAATTTGGTCCCGGAAACACCATATATTTT. Protein: CASSVEFGPGNTIYF.

This clonotype has just one count. The chain uses TRBV7-3 and TRBJ2-3, with TRBD2 identical over 9 bases. V lost 2 bases, J lost 3 bases, and 3 bases stayed unmatched. CDR1 and CDR2 (germline): SGHTA, FQGTGA. The CDR3 is 15 residues long. The CDR3 nucleotides read TGTGCCAGCAGCTTAGTGACTAGCGGTACAGATACGCAGTATTTT. Translated, it gives CASSLVTSGTDTQYF.

V gene TRBV7-2 combines with J gene TRBJ1-5; D perhaps matches TRBD1 (5 bases). The CDR3 runs 14 residues. Trimming cost V 3 bases and J 5 bases, with 11 bases left between them. Germline CDR1 SGHTA, CDR2 FQGNSA. The CDR3 region has the DNA TGTGCCAGCAGCTTGTACAGGAGCTATCAGCCCCAGCATTTT. Protein sequence: CASSLYRSYQPQHF.

This clonotype showed up just a few times. The DNA for the CDR3 is TGTGCCAGCAGCTTAGTAGGGGGGCGGGAGCAGTACTTC. Amino acids: CASSLVGGREQYF. V usage is TRBV7-2 and J usage is TRBJ2-7; either TRBD1 or TRBD2 may fit D (6 bases each). The CDR3 extends over 13 amino acids. Trimming shortened V by 1 base and J by 7 bases, and 11 bases separated the two germline ends. CDR1 is SGHTA, CDR2 FQGNSA, per germline.

This clonotype was recorded at least ten times. The genes are TRBV28 and TRBJ2-7, with 10 bases matching TRBD1. Losses at the gene ends were 5 bases for V and 3 bases for J; bases not matched to a gene: 1. Germline assignment: CDR1 MDHEN and CDR2 SYDVKM. This CDR3 has 13 amino acids. The CDR3 spells CASSGDRGYEQYF. The CDR3 DNA sequence: TGTGCCAGCAGTGGGGACAGGGGCTACGAGCAGTACTTC.

This clonotype was found a few times. The chain links TRBV19 to TRBJ1-4; 10 nucleotides align to TRBD1. J gave up 1 base and V 6 bases, and 8 bases lay outside the gene matches. CDR1 is LNHDA and CDR2 is SQIVND in the germline V gene (reference sequence). The CDR3 loop spans 17 amino acids. The chain's CDR3 is CASSPRDRGITNEKLFF. CDR3 DNA: TGTGCCAGTAGCCCTCGGGACAGGGGAATAACTAATGAAAAACTGTTTTTT.

Turning to this clonotype: A read error may be the cause here, since a much bigger clone is one base away. The chain employs TRBV20-1 and TRBJ2-7; D is possibly TRBD1 (5 bases). The CDR3 contains 13 residues. Germline CDR1 reads DFQATT; CDR2 reads SNEGSKA (reference sequence). Trimming removed 1 base from V and 6 bases from J, with 13 bases in between. DNA of the CDR3: TGCAGTGCTAGAGGCGACAGTTGGGCCGAGCAGTACTTC. Translated, it gives CSARGDSWAEQYF.

With regard to this clonotype: A much larger clone lies one base from this, so it may be a read error. The gene calls are TRBV12-3 or TRBV12-4 and TRBJ2-7; D may match TRBD1 or TRBD2 (6 bases each). The CDR3 runs 16 residues. The CDR3 region has the DNA TGTGCCAGCAGTTTACTCGGGTCAGGGGACTCCTACGAGCTGTACTTC. This encodes CASSLLGSGDSYELYF.

The chain combines TRBV6-1 with TRBJ1-5; D gene unclear. The length of the CDR3 is 16 residues. In germline, CDR1 is MNHNS, CDR2 SASEGT. V lost 11 bases and J 1 base, leaving 21 bases between the germline ends. CDR3 protein: CAGLTPLIGSNQPQHF. CDR3 nucleotide sequence: TGTGCCGGCCTTACGCCTCTCATCGGGAGCAATCAGCCCCAGCATTTT.

This clonotype was observed at least ten times. The chain recombines TRBV12-3 or TRBV12-4 with TRBJ1-1; tentative D call: TRBD1 (5 bases). This CDR3 spans 14 amino acids. Trimming took 3 bases from V and 4 from J, leaving 12 bases between them. The CDR3, as DNA: TGTGCCAGCAGTTTGTCCAGGGTAATCACTGAAGCTTTCTTT. This encodes CASSLSRVITEAFF.